This T cell receptor beta chain was identified during a study of blood T cell repertoires in COVID-19. About the research overall: The samples span acute and convalescent COVID-19 from the United States, Italy and Spain. Nucleic acid was either cDNA or gDNA, and it came from T cells, B-cell-depleted T cells, or PBMCs.

The CDR3 is 14 residues long. The ends were cut back, 6 bases at V and 0 bases at J, with 9 bases in the middle. Looked up from germline, CDR1 is SGHTA and CDR2 is FQGNSA. Original methodology: Estimation of nucleated cell counts was performed using reference gene primer amplification. The assay was immunoSEQ multiplex PCR, and TCRdb's table has in-frame clones only and misses some. The DNA gave D and trimming, while V, J and clone size come from that table. The sample lists tens of thousands of clones, about 84% occurring once. The chain links TRBV7-2 to TRBJ1-3; D gene ambiguous. The clonotype originates from a woman aged 55-75 years with acute or convalescent COVID-19. The specimen sequenced was peripheral blood. The CDR3 DNA is TGTGCCAGCAGGCCTCGGGGCTCTGGAAACACCATATATTTT. This codes for CASRPRGSGNTIYF.